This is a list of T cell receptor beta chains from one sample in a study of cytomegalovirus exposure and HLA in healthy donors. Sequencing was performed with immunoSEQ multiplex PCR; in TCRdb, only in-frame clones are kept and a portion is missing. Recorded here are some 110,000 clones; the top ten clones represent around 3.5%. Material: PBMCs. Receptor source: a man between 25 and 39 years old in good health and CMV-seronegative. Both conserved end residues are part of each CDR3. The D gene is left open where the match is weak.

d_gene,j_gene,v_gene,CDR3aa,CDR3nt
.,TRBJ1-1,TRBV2,CASTMEGLETEAFF,TGTGCCAGCACCATGGAGGGGCTTGAAACTGAAGCTTTCTTT
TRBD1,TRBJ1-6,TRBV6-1,CASSDVTGGSPLHF,TGTGCCAGCAGTGATGTGACAGGGGGCTCACCCCTCCACTTT
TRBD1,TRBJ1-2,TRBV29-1,CSVERGQGAITF,TGCAGCGTTGAAAGGGGACAGGGGGCGATCACCTTC
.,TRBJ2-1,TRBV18,CASSLGIHYNEQFF,TGTGCCAGCTCACTCGGGATACATTACAATGAGCAGTTCTTC
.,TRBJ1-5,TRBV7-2,CASSRAADSNQPQHF,TGTGCCAGCAGCCGAGCGGCAGATAGCAATCAGCCCCAGCATTTT
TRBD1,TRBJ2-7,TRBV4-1,CASSHVGAGGGNEQYF,TGCGCCAGCAGCCATGTAGGGGCAGGGGGCGGGAACGAGCAGTACTTC
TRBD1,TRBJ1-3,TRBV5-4,CASSPSGTGLNTIYF,TGTGCCAGCAGCCCGTCCGGGACAGGGCTAAACACCATATATTTT
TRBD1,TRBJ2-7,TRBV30,CAWSAGQGPSYEQYF,TGTGCCTGGAGTGCTGGACAGGGGCCCTCCTACGAGCAGTACTTC
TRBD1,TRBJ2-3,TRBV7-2,CASSPQTGTDTQYF,TGTGCCAGCAGCCCTCAGACAGGGACAGATACGCAGTATTTT
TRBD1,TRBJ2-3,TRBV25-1,CASSQRQGSDTQYF,TGTGCCAGCTCCCAGAGACAGGGCTCAGATACGCAGTATTTT
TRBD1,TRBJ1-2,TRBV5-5,CASSPDRGQSYGYTF,TGTGCCAGCAGCCCTGACAGGGGGCAAAGCTATGGCTACACCTTC
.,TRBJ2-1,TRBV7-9,CASSLISSYNEQFF,TGTGCCAGCAGCTTAATCAGTTCCTACAATGAGCAGTTCTTC
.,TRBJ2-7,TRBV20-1,CSARDLGPQYF,TGCAGTGCTAGAGACCTGGGGCCGCAGTACTTC
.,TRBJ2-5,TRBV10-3,CAISEPSWRGEETQYF,TGTGCCATCAGTGAGCCCTCGTGGAGGGGCGAAGAGACCCAGTACTTC
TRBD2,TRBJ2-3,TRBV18,CASSQSGAGAGDTQYF,TGTGCCAGCTCACAGTCGGGAGCGGGGGCCGGAGATACGCAGTATTTT
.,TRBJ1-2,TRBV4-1,CASSQPGTSDYGYTF,TGCGCCAGCAGCCAACCTGGGACTTCGGACTATGGCTACACCTTC
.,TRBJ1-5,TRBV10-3,CAISDRLHQPQHF,TGTGCCATCAGTGACAGGCTACATCAGCCCCAGCATTTT
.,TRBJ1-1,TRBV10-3,CAARGFQSTEAFF,TGTGCCGCGAGAGGGTTTCAGTCGACTGAAGCTTTCTTT
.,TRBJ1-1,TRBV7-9,CASSFFQLNTEAFF,TGTGCCAGCAGCTTTTTTCAGTTGAACACTGAAGCTTTCTTT
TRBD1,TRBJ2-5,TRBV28,CASRPRDREGTAAWETQYF,TGTGCCAGCAGACCCCGGGACAGGGAGGGAACGGCAGCCTGGGAGACCCAGTACTTC
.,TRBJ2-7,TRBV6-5,CASSYSFPSSYEQYF,TGTGCCAGCAGTTACTCGTTTCCCTCCTCCTACGAGCAGTACTTC
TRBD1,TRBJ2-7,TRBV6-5,CASSSFGTGTSYEQYF,TGTGCCAGCAGTTCTTTCGGGACAGGGACATCCTACGAGCAGTACTTC
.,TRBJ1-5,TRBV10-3,CAISERQGYNQPQHF,TGTGCCATCAGTGAGAGGCAGGGCTACAATCAGCCCCAGCATTTT
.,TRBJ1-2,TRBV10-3,CAISGQINYGYTF,TGTGCCATCAGTGGGCAGATCAACTATGGCTACACCTTC
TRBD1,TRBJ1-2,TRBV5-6,CASSFGPPTGSNYGYTF,TGTGCCAGCAGCTTTGGGCCCCCGACAGGGTCTAACTATGGCTACACCTTC
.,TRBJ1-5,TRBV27,CASSPRGKGQPQHF,TGTGCCAGCAGTCCCAGGGGAAAGGGTCAGCCCCAGCATTTT
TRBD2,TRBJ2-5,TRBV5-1,CASSLSLAGSQETQYF,TGCGCCAGCAGCTTGTCTCTAGCGGGGAGCCAAGAGACCCAGTACTTC
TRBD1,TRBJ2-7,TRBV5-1,CASSLDRGRNEQYF,TGCGCCAGCAGCTTAGACAGGGGGCGCAACGAGCAGTACTTC
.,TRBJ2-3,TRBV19,CASSIGGGRADTQYF,TGTGCCAGTAGTATAGGGGGGGGCCGTGCAGATACGCAGTATTTT
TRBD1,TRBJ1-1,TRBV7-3,CASRLDRLEQAFF,TGTGCCAGCAGGTTGGACAGGCTAGAGCAAGCTTTCTTT
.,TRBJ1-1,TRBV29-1,CSVESQNTEAFF,TGCAGCGTTGAGTCCCAGAACACTGAAGCTTTCTTT
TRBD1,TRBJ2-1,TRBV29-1,CSVTGDPYNEQFF,TGCAGCGTGACAGGGGACCCGTACAATGAGCAGTTCTTC
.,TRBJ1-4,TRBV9,CASSLGLGLDEKLFF,TGTGCCAGCAGCCTTGGACTAGGACTGGATGAAAAACTGTTTTTT
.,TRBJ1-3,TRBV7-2,CASSLYHSSGNTIYF,TGTGCCAGCAGCTTATATCACAGCTCTGGAAACACCATATATTTT
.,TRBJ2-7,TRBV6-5,CASSYSWGSSYEQYF,TGTGCCAGCAGTTACTCCTGGGGCAGCTCCTACGAGCAGTACTTC
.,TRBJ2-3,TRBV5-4,CASLTRGASDTQYF,TGTGCCAGCCTAACTCGGGGGGCATCAGATACGCAGTATTTT
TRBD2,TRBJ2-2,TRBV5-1,CASSQSGGLNTGELFF,TGCGCCAGCAGCCAAAGCGGGGGCCTGAACACCGGGGAGCTGTTTTTT
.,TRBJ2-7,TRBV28,CASKTVRQGSYEQYF,TGTGCCAGCAAAACCGTCCGACAAGGATCCTACGAGCAGTACTTC
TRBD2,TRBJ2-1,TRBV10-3,CAISETSGGRPSSYNEQFF,TGTGCCATCAGTGAGACTAGCGGGGGCCGTCCGAGCTCCTACAATGAGCAGTTCTTC
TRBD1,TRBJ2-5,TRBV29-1,CSVGYRGWGETQYF,TGCAGCGTTGGTTACAGGGGGTGGGGAGAGACCCAGTACTTC
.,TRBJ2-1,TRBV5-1,CASSLGLGLNNEQFF,TGCGCCAGCAGCTTGGGTCTCGGACTGAACAATGAGCAGTTCTTC
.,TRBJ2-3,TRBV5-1,CASSLGQGSTDTQYF,TGCGCCAGCAGCTTAGGGCAGGGTAGCACAGATACGCAGTATTTT
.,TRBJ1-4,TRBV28,CAILEATNEKLFF,TGTGCCATCTTGGAGGCAACTAATGAAAAACTGTTTTTT